These 24 T cell receptor beta chains originate from one sample sequenced in a study of technical replicates of blood from a few donors. Repertoires were generated with immunoSEQ multiplex PCR, while TCRdb's copy carries only in-frame clones and drops some. The table has approximately 100,000 clones, 96% seen once. Sequenced sample: T cells isolated from PBMCs. Receptors originate from a human donor in good health.

This rearrangement joins TRBV7-6 to TRBJ2-7; D is perhaps TRBD1 (6 bases). The germline V and J ends were trimmed by 5 bases and 3 bases, with 11 bases remaining between them. This CDR3 contains 13 residues. Germline V gene data show CDR1 as SGHVS and CDR2 as FNYEAQ. The CDR3 region has the DNA TGTGCCAGCAGCCCGGGACACCACTACGAGCAGTACTTC. This sequence encodes CASSPGHHYEQYF.

The chain has TRBV5-6 and TRBJ1-2; maybe TRBD1 (6 bases). The CDR3 consists of 14 residues. Germline CDR1 reads SGHDT; CDR2 reads YYEEEE. The V and J ends lost 2 bases and 7 bases respectively, with 15 bases between them. The CDR3 coding sequence is TGTGCCAGCAGCTTAACAGGGCCCCGGGCTGGCTACACCTTC. It yields the protein CASSLTGPRAGYTF.

The CDR3 sequence: CASSIKGTAPSYEQYF. The CDR3 DNA follows: TGTGCCAGCAGCATCAAAGGGACAGCCCCTTCCTACGAGCAGTACTTC. J is TRBJ2-7 and V is TRBV7-2; TRBD1 matches at 7 bases. J was trimmed by 1 base and V by 5 bases; bases with no gene match: 11. Germline V gene sequence: CDR1 SGHTA, CDR2 FQGNSA. The length of the CDR3 is 16 residues.

This clone has a single count. The chain employs TRBV5-6 and TRBJ2-7, with 7 positions matching TRBD1. Looked up from germline, CDR1 is SGHDT and CDR2 is YYEEEE. CDR3 size: 17 residues. J was trimmed by 3 bases and V by 3 bases; bases with no gene match: 15. The CDR3 DNA reads as TGTGCCAGCAGCTCGATGGGACGGCAGGGGGAGTTCTACGAGCAGTACTTC. This codes for CASSSMGRQGEFYEQYF.

This clone was observed a single time. The chain joins TRBV9 to TRBJ1-5; 7 bases line up with TRBD1. The trim removed 1 base at V and 5 bases at J, leaving 9 bases unmatched. From germline, CDR1 is SGDLS and CDR2 YYNGEE. The CDR3 has 16 residues. CDR3 in DNA: TGTGCCAGCAGCGTAACCCAGGACAGGCAGGATCAGCCCCAGCATTTT. It is translated as CASSVTQDRQDQPQHF.

This rearrangement joins TRBV6-1 to TRBJ2-1; 10 bases line up with TRBD2. V lost 10 bases to trimming and J lost 12 bases; unmatched junction nucleotides: 18. The CDR3 totals 15 residues. Germline loops: CDR1 MNHNS, CDR2 SASEGT. CDR3 loop: CATHPTTSGASRQFF. In nucleotides, the CDR3 is TGTGCCACCCACCCCACTACTAGCGGGGCCTCAAGGCAGTTCTTC.

The V call is TRBV25-1, the J call TRBJ2-3; 10 bases match TRBD1. This CDR3 region has 15 residues. Germline assignment: CDR1 MGHDK and CDR2 SYGVNS. Trimming took 8 bases from V and 3 from J; bases not matched to a gene: 8. CDR3 sequence reads: CASVHPGQGTDTQYF. The CDR3 DNA is TGTGCCAGCGTCCACCCGGGACAGGGGACAGATACGCAGTATTTT.

The rearrangement joins TRBV27 to TRBJ2-4, with TRBD1 matching over 9 bases. Unmatched junction bases numbered 13, after V lost 7 bases and J lost 0 bases. Germline V gives CDR1 MNHEY, CDR2 SMNVEV (reference sequence). CDR3 length: 18 amino acids. The CDR3 here is CASISGQGQGLAKNIQYF. The CDR3 bases are TGTGCCAGCATCTCCGGACAGGGACAGGGCCTAGCCAAAAACATTCAGTACTTC.

This chain uses TRBV13 with TRBJ2-7; TRBD2 might be the D (5 bases). Trimming pared 4 bases from V and 0 bases from J, leaving 10 bases between. CDR3 size: 14 residues. Germline V lookup: CDR1 PRHDT, CDR2 FYEKMQ (reference sequence). The CDR3 sequence is CASSYGVSSYEQYF. In nucleotides, the CDR3 is TGTGCCAGCAGCTACGGGGTAAGCTCCTACGAGCAGTACTTC.

This CDR3 is CASWDRENGELFF. The CDR3 DNA is TGTGCCAGTTGGGACAGGGAAAACGGGGAGCTGTTTTTT. The rearrangement joins TRBV19 to TRBJ2-2, with 9 bases identical to TRBD1. J was trimmed by 7 bases and V by 8 bases; bases with no gene match: 5. The CDR3 is made up of 13 amino acids. The germline V gene encodes CDR1 LNHDA and CDR2 SQIVND (reference sequence).

The chain links TRBV2 to TRBJ2-7; tentative D call: TRBD2 (7 bases). CDR1 SNHLY and CDR2 FYNNEI come from the germline V gene. V lost 0 bases and J 3 bases, leaving 15 bases between the germline ends. The CDR3 loop spans 16 amino acids. The CDR3 spells CASSEARGAFYYEQYF. The CDR3 DNA reads TGTGCCAGCAGTGAAGCCCGGGGGGCATTTTACTACGAGCAGTACTTC.

The chain combines TRBV6-5 with TRBJ2-7, with 10 positions matching TRBD2. Losses at the gene ends were 5 bases for V and 0 bases for J; bases not matched to a gene: 4. CDR3 size: 15 residues. CDR1 is MNHEY, CDR2 SVGAGI, per germline. CDR3 in amino acids: CASSLAGDYSYEQYF. The CDR3 DNA is TGTGCCAGCAGTCTAGCGGGGGATTACTCCTACGAGCAGTACTTC.

DNA for the CDR3: TGTGCCAGCATTCCCACGCAGGCAGGGCAAGAGACCCAGTACTTC. Protein sequence: CASIPTQAGQETQYF. This sequence joins TRBV28 and TRBJ2-5, with D tentatively TRBD1 (5 bases). CDR1 is MDHEN, CDR2 SYDVKM, per germline. Deletions cut 7 bases from V and 2 bases from J, with 17 bases between. This CDR3 has 15 residues.

J is TRBJ1-5 and V is TRBV2, with 8 bases identical to TRBD1. Looked up from germline, CDR1 is SNHLY and CDR2 is FYNNEI. There are 17 residues in the CDR3. Trimming cost V 1 base and J 4 bases; bases outside gene matches: 9. CDR3 protein: CASSEVQHQGANQPQHF. The CDR3 nucleotides read TGTGCCAGCAGTGAAGTTCAACATCAGGGGGCAAATCAGCCCCAGCATTTT.

V is TRBV5-1 and J is TRBJ2-7; no definite D call. V shed 2 bases and J shed 5 bases, with 11 bases lying between them. The germline V gene encodes CDR1 SGHRS and CDR2 YFSETQ. This CDR3 has 13 residues. The CDR3 spells CASSFHPRDEQYF. CDR3 bases: TGCGCCAGCAGCTTTCACCCCCGGGACGAGCAGTACTTC.

The V call is TRBV7-8, the J call TRBJ2-5, with TRBD1 matching over 9 bases. The CDR3 runs to 14 residues. Germline V gene lookup returns CDR1 SGHVS and CDR2 FQNEAQ. The V gene end was trimmed by 1 base and the J gene end by 5 bases; junction bases not matched to a gene: 2. The CDR3 DNA reads TGTGCCAGCAGCTTAGACAGGGGGCAGGAGACCCAGTACTTC. This encodes CASSLDRGQETQYF. The whole variable domain, filled in from reference TRBV7-8 and TRBJ2-5, reads GAGVSQSPRYKVAKRGQDVALRCDPISGHVSLFWYQQALGQGPEFLTYFQNEAQLDKSGLPSDRFFAERPEGSVSTLKIQRTQQEDSAVYLCASSLDRGQETQYFGPGTRLLVL.

Remarks on this clone: A read error may account for a junction end that differs from germline. The chain is built from TRBV28 and TRBJ1-2; 7 bases match TRBD1. Germline loops: CDR1 MDHEN, CDR2 SYDVKM. The CDR3 contains 12 residues. DNA for the CDR3: TGTGCCAGCAGCCTAGGGACCCGGGACAGTAAGTTC. Its translation is CASSLGTRDSKF.

The chain couples TRBV6-5 to TRBJ1-1; 7 bases are a match to TRBD1. There are 13 residues in the CDR3. The V and J ends lost 6 bases and 7 bases, in that order; junction bases with no gene match: 8. CDR1 is MNHEY, CDR2 SVGAGI, per germline. The CDR3 loop is CASRQTGLYEAFF. CDR3 nucleotides: TGTGCCAGCAGGCAGACAGGGCTGTATGAAGCTTTCTTT.

This clone was seen only once. V gene TRBV7-9 combines with J gene TRBJ1-2; D is ambiguous. CDR3 length: 11 amino acids. V lost 4 bases, J lost 5 bases, and 5 bases lay in between. Germline V lookup: CDR1 SEHNR, CDR2 FQNEAQ (reference sequence). CDR3 protein: CASSSVYGYTF. The DNA for the CDR3 is TGTGCCAGCAGCTCCGTATATGGCTACACCTTC.

The rearrangement links TRBV5-1 to TRBJ2-3; a possible D gene is TRBD1 (6 bases). V lost 0 bases and J 2 bases, leaving 7 bases between the germline ends. The V gene's germline CDR1 is SGHRS and CDR2 YFSETQ. This CDR3 region has 14 residues. The CDR3 DNA follows: TGCGCCAGCAGCTTGGCAGGGGACACAGATACGCAGTATTTT. Translating gives CASSLAGDTDTQYF.

This chain connects TRBV25-1 to TRBJ1-4; D might be TRBD1 (5 bases). V lost 1 base and J lost 4, with 10 bases in between. The CDR3 length is 15 residues. Germline CDR1 is MGHDK and CDR2 is SYGVNS. For the CDR3, the DNA is TGTGCCAGCAGTGAATTTCAGGGCTATAATGAAAAACTGTTTTTT. This sequence encodes CASSEFQGYNEKLFF.

The chain carries TRBV27 and TRBJ2-1; weak D call: TRBD1 (6 bases). Germline V gives CDR1 MNHEY, CDR2 SMNVEV (reference sequence). Trimming shortened V by 1 base and J by 2 bases, and 9 bases separated the two germline ends. The CDR3 runs 15 residues. The CDR3 region is CASSLLGGPYNEQFF. As DNA, the CDR3 is TGTGCCAGCAGTTTATTAGGGGGACCCTACAATGAGCAGTTCTTC.

This chain joins TRBV9 and TRBJ1-5; D may be TRBD1 (5 bases). In germline, CDR1 is SGDLS, CDR2 YYNGEE. The germline V and J ends were trimmed by 3 bases and 6 bases, with 13 bases remaining between them. This CDR3 is 14 amino acids long. This chain's CDR3 is CASSAGRGPQPQHF. In DNA, the CDR3 is TGTGCCAGCAGCGCCGGGAGGGGCCCTCAGCCCCAGCATTTT.

The rearrangement joins TRBV18 to TRBJ2-5; 9 nucleotides line up with TRBD2. The CDR3 runs 15 residues. Germline CDR1 is KGHSH and CDR2 is LQKENI. Trimming at V came to 2 bases and at J to 5 bases, leaving 6 bases not matched to a gene. The CDR3 region is CASSPAGGPLETQYF. CDR3 in DNA: TGTGCCAGCTCACCAGCGGGAGGGCCTTTGGAGACCCAGTACTTC.